Shown below are 32 T cell receptor beta chains from a single sample sequenced in a study of T cells expressing NK-cell markers. One entry per CDR3 protein, without DNA, is what TCRdb gives after re-calling the 5' RACE reads. The sample table sets out 350,000 to 500,000 distinct CDR3 sequences. The sequencing input was blood T cells: a sorted CD56 or NKG2C T cell subset, CD4+ or CD8+ T cells, or bulk PBMC T cells (not recorded which). These receptor sequences come from a woman aged 18 to 75 in good health.

The chain has TRBV20-1 and TRBJ1-6. The germline gives CDR1 DFQATT, CDR2 SNEGSKA (reference sequence). The CDR3 spans 15 residues. The CDR3 protein is CSARDLTQDNSPLHF.

The gene calls are TRBV7-2 and TRBJ2-5; absent DNA, TCRdb's TRBD2 call cannot be checked. Germline CDR1 reads SGHTA; CDR2 reads FQGNSA. The CDR3 consists of 16 residues. The CDR3 loop is CASSSRGGPIQETQYF.

V is TRBV6-5 and J is TRBJ2-2; TCRdb lists TRBD1, though no DNA is available to test this call. This CDR3 region has 14 residues. The V gene's germline CDR1 is MNHEY and CDR2 SVGAGI. CDR3: CASSYGGSAGELFF.

The chain employs TRBV7-2 and TRBJ2-3; the D call of TRBD1 rests on TCRdb alone, since no DNA is present to check it. CDR3 size: 16 residues. Germline assignment: CDR1 SGHTA and CDR2 FQGNSA. The CDR3 sequence is CASSAHTGPSTDTQYF.

This rearrangement joins TRBV5-1 to TRBJ2-2. Looked up from germline, CDR1 is SGHRS and CDR2 is YFSETQ. The CDR3 totals 15 residues. The CDR3 protein is CASSLGRPNTGELFF.

The genes are TRBV15 and TRBJ2-6; TCRdb outputs TRBD1, but without DNA this stays unchecked. The CDR3 sequence is 16 residues long. Germline lookup yields CDR1 LNHNV and CDR2 YYDKDF (reference sequence). This CDR3 reads CATLGQKFSGANVLTF.

Here the CDR3 reads CASSQDRTRTSGDTGELFF. The chain combines TRBV3-1 with TRBJ2-2; TCRdb reports TRBD2, a call that lacks DNA to check it against. The CDR3 sequence is 19 residues long. Germline CDR1 LGHDT, CDR2 YNNKEL (reference sequence).

CDR3 amino acids: CASSFRTGLTHEQYF. The rearrangement joins TRBV12-3 or TRBV12-4 to TRBJ2-7; TCRdb's assignment of TRBD1 cannot be checked, as there is no DNA. CDR3 length: 15 amino acids.

The rearrangement links TRBV19 to TRBJ2-3; the D gene TCRdb calls, TRBD2, cannot be checked with no DNA. This CDR3 contains 16 residues. From germline, CDR1 is LNHDA and CDR2 SQIVND (reference sequence). Here the CDR3 reads CASSKSGVRNTDTQYF.

The chain is built from TRBV15 and TRBJ2-5; the D call from TCRdb, TRBD1, cannot be confirmed without DNA. Germline V gene data show CDR1 as LNHNV and CDR2 as YYDKDF (reference sequence). This CDR3 region has 14 residues. This CDR3 is CATSRGSSPETQYF.

V and J are TRBV12-3 or TRBV12-4 and TRBJ1-1; TCRdb calls TRBD1, which cannot be checked without DNA. The CDR3 loop spans 16 amino acids. The CDR3 protein is CASSFRTLRGNTEAFF.

The J gene is TRBJ2-1, the V gene TRBV5-1; the TCRdb call, TRBD2, lacks DNA for checking. The CDR3 has 16 amino acids. Germline assignment: CDR1 SGHRS and CDR2 YFSETQ. CDR3 residues: CASSFAPLAGGDEQFF.

The rearrangement uses TRBV7-3 and TRBJ1-2. The CDR3 spans 13 residues. Germline-derived CDR1 and CDR2 are SGHTA and FQGTGA. Here the CDR3 reads CASSYGMGDGYTF.

The chain has TRBV5-1 and TRBJ2-5. Germline CDR1 and CDR2: SGHRS and YFSETQ. This CDR3 is built from 14 residues. Here the CDR3 reads CASSLMGTEETQYF.

The chain links TRBV12-3 or TRBV12-4 to TRBJ1-5. There are 13 residues in the CDR3. CDR3: CASTGTAADPQHF.

The chain carries TRBV20-1 and TRBJ2-7; the D call of TRBD1 rests on TCRdb alone, since no DNA is present to check it. CDR1 is DFQATT, CDR2 SNEGSKA, per germline (reference sequence). CDR3 length equals 16 residues. This CDR3 is CSALTGGAYQPYEQYF.

This chain uses TRBV7-2 with TRBJ2-6; checking the TCRdb D call of TRBD1 is not possible without DNA. The CDR3 contains 16 residues. Germline CDR1 SGHTA, CDR2 FQGNSA. CDR3 region: CASSQRQGAGANVLTF.

J is TRBJ2-7 and V is TRBV5-4. The CDR3 covers 14 residues. CDR1 SGHNT and CDR2 YYREEE come from the germline V gene (reference sequence). CDR3 sequence reads: CASSFAPEAYEQYF.

The V call is TRBV18, the J call TRBJ2-3; TCRdb selects TRBD1, and the lack of DNA leaves this call unchecked. The germline V gene encodes CDR1 KGHSH and CDR2 LQKENI. The CDR3 is made up of 17 amino acids. CDR3 sequence reads: CASSPPRDRGHTDTQYF.

The CDR3 spells CASSSRGSSYNEQFF. The rearrangement joins TRBV14 to TRBJ2-1. This CDR3 contains 15 residues. In germline, CDR1 is SGHDN, CDR2 FVKESK.

The chain employs TRBV20-1 and TRBJ2-7; the TCRdb D gene call, TRBD1, has no DNA to confirm it. The CDR3 runs to 12 residues. CDR1 is DFQATT, CDR2 SNEGSKA, per germline (reference sequence). The CDR3 loop is CSARAPETGQYF.

The chain employs TRBV20-1 and TRBJ1-2; TCRdb reports TRBD1, a call that lacks DNA to check it against. The CDR3 totals 13 residues. Germline CDR1 reads DFQATT; CDR2 reads SNEGSKA (reference sequence). This CDR3 reads CSARKGQGDGYTF.

The rearrangement links TRBV12-3 or TRBV12-4 to TRBJ1-1. This CDR3 region has 13 residues. The CDR3 reads CASSITENTEAFF.

The chain links TRBV20-1 to TRBJ1-1; TCRdb picks TRBD1, but there is no DNA to check that call. The CDR3 totals 16 residues. The V gene's germline CDR1 is DFQATT and CDR2 SNEGSKA (reference sequence). The CDR3 here is CSARKGAGGVFAEAFF.

V is TRBV5-1 and J is TRBJ2-1. The germline CDR1 and CDR2 sequences are SGHRS and YFSETQ. CDR3 length: 16 residues. This CDR3 reads CASSLGGIISYNEQFF.

The rearrangement links TRBV18 to TRBJ2-3; no DNA is available, so the TRBD1 call from TCRdb remains unchecked. Germline V lookup: CDR1 KGHSH, CDR2 LQKENI. This CDR3 spans 16 amino acids. CDR3 residues: CASSATDQTSTDTQYF.

J is TRBJ2-2 and V is TRBV27; TCRdb's assignment of TRBD1 cannot be checked, as there is no DNA. The CDR3 has 13 residues. CDR1 and CDR2 from the germline V gene are MNHEY and SMNVEV (reference sequence). CDR3 region: CASSLPLSGELFF.

The chain employs TRBV5-1 and TRBJ2-1; TCRdb outputs TRBD1, but without DNA this stays unchecked. In germline, CDR1 is SGHRS, CDR2 YFSETQ. The length of the CDR3 is 16 residues. The CDR3 sequence is CASSLEGTGFHNEQFF.

The chain carries TRBV5-1 and TRBJ1-1. The germline CDR1 and CDR2 sequences are SGHRS and YFSETQ. The length of the CDR3 is 12 residues. The CDR3 sequence: CASSLGDTEAFF.

The chain has TRBV6-6 and TRBJ2-3; there is no DNA to check the TCRdb D call of TRBD1. The CDR3 sequence is 13 residues long. Germline-derived CDR1 and CDR2 are MNHNY and SVGAGI (reference sequence). The CDR3 sequence: CASTPFEGIGQYF.

The chain has TRBV12-3 or TRBV12-4 and TRBJ2-3. This CDR3 is 11 amino acids long. This chain's CDR3 is CASTDTDTQYF.

V usage is TRBV20-1 and J usage is TRBJ1-5; without DNA, the TCRdb call of TRBD1 cannot be checked. The CDR3 spans 18 residues. Germline assignment: CDR1 DFQATT and CDR2 SNEGSKA (reference sequence). The CDR3 spells CSAYPSPGYRFDNQPQHF.